This TCR beta chain derives from a study of molecular identifiers for immune sequencing clone quantification. Study findings and constraints: Spiked TCR RNA from one Jurkat cell reportedly showed up when mixed among approximately 990,000 naive cells.

Sorting recovered naive CD8 T cells on a CD8+CD4-CCR7+CD45RA+ profile. This clonotype was picked up a small number of times. Its specificity is unknown. Because the CDR3 is missing its conserved closing phenylalanine or tryptophan, this is likely a read error. The CDR3 is 12 residues long. Germline V gene sequence: CDR1 SEHNR, CDR2 FQNEAQ (reference sequence). Between the trimmed V and J ends, which lost 5 bases and 6 bases, there was a span of 9 bases. One entry per CDR3 protein results from TCRdb running MiXCR on the PCR reads. Among approximately 550,000 distinct CDR3 sequences listed, less than 30% were seen once.

The sequencing sample was made of naive CD8+ T cells from blood, with Jurkat cell RNA spiked in. The subset denotes: FACS-sorted CD8+CD4-CCR7+CD45RA+ naive T cells. The clonotype originates from a human donor in good health. Some libraries in this study had Jurkat cell RNA spiked in. The V gene is TRBV7-9, the J gene TRBJ2-3, with no clear D. The CDR3 sequence is CASSLSPDTQYL. Written as DNA, the CDR3 is TGTGCCAGCAGCCTAAGCCCCGATACGCAGTATCTT.